The sequence of this T cell receptor beta chain was determined in a study of OX40 agonist ivuxolimab in advanced cancers. Libraries were prepared by immunoSEQ multiplex PCR; TCRdb keeps only in-frame clonotypes and omits some of them. The sample yields tens of thousands of clones, roughly 94% seen once. Germline-derived CDR1 and CDR2 are SEHNR and FQNEAQ (reference sequence). V lost 5 bases to trimming and J lost 5 bases; unmatched junction nucleotides: 3. CDR3 length: 12 residues. The sequences come from CD4+ or CD8+ T cells sorted from blood, collected in a trial of the OX40 agonist ivuxolimab. The receptor was isolated from an adult with an advanced solid tumor such as melanoma, head and neck, liver or kidney cancer. V gene TRBV7-9 combines with J gene TRBJ2-7; TRBD1 aligns across 7 bases. Here the CDR3 DNA reads TGTGCCAGCAGCCTAGACAGGGACGAGCAGTACTTC. Amino acid sequence: CASSLDRDEQYF.